This passage covers 17 T cell receptor beta chains from one sample sequenced in a study of blood T cell repertoires in COVID-19. Sequencing used immunoSEQ multiplex PCR; TCRdb keeps in-frame clones, though not all of them. This sample has about 24,000 clones; approximately 92% occur once, and the top ten carry roughly 19%. The sequenced sample was peripheral blood. These receptors came from a human donor in a cohort sampled during active COVID-19.

The chain is built from TRBV27 and TRBJ1-6; weak D call: TRBD1 (5 bases). Trimming removed 3 bases from V and 5 bases from J, with 11 bases in between. CDR3 length: 15 amino acids. From germline, CDR1 is MNHEY and CDR2 SMNVEV (reference sequence). CDR3 DNA: TGTGCCAGCAGTTTGTGGGGGGAAGATAATTCACCCCTCCACTTT. Its protein product is CASSLWGEDNSPLHF.

CDR3 sequence reads: CASRDLREENIQYF. In DNA form, the CDR3 reads TGTGCCAGTAGAGATTTAAGGGAGGAAAACATTCAGTACTTC. The chain carries TRBV19 and TRBJ2-4; a weak D match, TRBD2 (6 bases). V was cut by 6 bases and J by 5 bases, with 14 bases left in between. Germline CDR1 is LNHDA and CDR2 is SQIVND (reference sequence). The CDR3 spans 14 residues.

The genes are TRBV3-1 (or the pseudogene TRBV3-2) and TRBJ2-7; 12 bases match TRBD2. This CDR3 is built from 15 residues. Germline CDR1 reads LGHDT; CDR2 reads YNNKEL (reference sequence). Trimming removed 4 bases from V and 3 bases from J; junction bases left unmatched: 4. The CDR3 nucleotides read TGTGCCAGCAGCCCGACTAGCGGGAGTTTCTACGAGCAGTACTTC. Protein: CASSPTSGSFYEQYF.

The V call is TRBV30, the J call TRBJ1-1; 8 positions agree with TRBD1. Looked up from germline, CDR1 is GTSNPN and CDR2 is SVGIG (reference sequence). This CDR3 is 13 amino acids long. J gave up 11 bases and V 3 bases, and 11 bases lay outside the gene matches. In DNA form, the CDR3 reads TGTGCCTGGAGAGCCTCAGGGGGCTTGAGGGCTTTCTTT. It is translated as CAWRASGGLRAFF.

This clone appeared a few times. This chain links TRBV28 with TRBJ2-3, with 7 bases lining up with TRBD1. The CDR3 consists of 11 residues. The germline V gene encodes CDR1 MDHEN and CDR2 SYDVKM. V lost 4 bases, J lost 13 bases, and 5 bases stayed unmatched. The CDR3 coding sequence is TGTGCCAGCAGTTCCCGGACAGGAGAGTATTTT. It codes for CASSSRTGEYF.

The CDR3 reads CAIEQGLAIGEQFF. The CDR3 bases are TGTGCCATCGAGCAGGGACTAGCGATTGGTGAGCAGTTCTTC. The chain is built from TRBV28 and TRBJ2-1; 10 bases map to TRBD2. The CDR3 extends over 14 amino acids. Trimming at V came to 10 bases and at J to 9 bases, leaving 12 bases not matched to a gene. Germline CDR1 and CDR2: MDHEN and SYDVKM.

This chain joins TRBV7-8 and TRBJ1-2; possibly TRBD1 for D (6 bases). The V gene lost 5 bases and the J gene lost 5 bases, with 12 bases spanning the gap. This CDR3 is built from 13 residues. Looked up from germline, CDR1 is SGHVS and CDR2 is FQNEAQ. The CDR3 nucleotides read TGTGCCAGCAGCGTACAACAGGGTTATGGCTACACCTTC. Translating gives CASSVQQGYGYTF.

The chain is built from TRBV2 and TRBJ1-5; 7 bases match TRBD1. The CDR3 has 13 amino acids. V was clipped by 7 bases and J by 7 bases; unmatched bases: 7. Germline V gene lookup returns CDR1 SNHLY and CDR2 FYNNEI. The CDR3 protein is CASNGQVNQPQHF. As DNA, the CDR3 is TGTGCCAGCAATGGACAGGTTAACCAGCCCCAGCATTTT. The complete variable domain, with remaining parts taken from reference TRBV2 and TRBJ1-5, reads EPEVTQTPSHQVTQMGQEVILRCVPISNHLYFYWYRQILGQKVEFLVSFYNNEISEKSEIFDDQFSVERPDGSNFTLKIRSTKLEDSAMYFCASNGQVNQPQHFGDGTRLSIL.

This chain links TRBV5-4 with TRBJ1-5, with D tentatively TRBD1 (6 bases). Germline assignment: CDR1 SGHNT and CDR2 YYREEE (reference sequence). The CDR3 totals 14 residues. Trimming shortened V by 4 bases and J by 0 bases, and 8 bases separated the two germline ends. The CDR3 loop reads CASSTGPSNQPQHF. In nucleotides, the CDR3 is TGTGCCAGCAGCACAGGGCCTAGCAATCAGCCCCAGCATTTT.

This chain uses TRBV9 with TRBJ2-1; a possible D gene is TRBD1 (5 bases). V was pared by 3 bases and J by 4 bases, with 14 bases between. The germline V gene has CDR1 SGDLS and CDR2 YYNGEE. The CDR3 sequence is 15 residues long. In DNA form, the CDR3 reads TGTGCCAGCAGCGCTTTAGGGGCGCTTTACAATGAGCAGTTCTTC. Its protein is CASSALGALYNEQFF.

V usage is TRBV4-1 and J usage is TRBJ2-3; 12 positions match TRBD2. With 0 bases clipped from V and 7 bases from J, the junction kept 8 bases outside the gene matches. CDR3 length: 17 residues. Per the germline V gene, CDR1 is MGHRA and CDR2 is YSYEKL. The CDR3 region has the DNA TGCGCCAGCAGCCAAGATCAGGCTAGCGGGGGGGCGTATACGCAGTATTTT. This translates into CASSQDQASGGAYTQYF.

The V and J genes are TRBV6-5 and TRBJ1-2; a possible D gene is TRBD1 (5 bases). Germline V gene lookup returns CDR1 MNHEY and CDR2 SVGAGI. Trimming left V 6 bases short and J 7 bases short, with 21 bases between. The CDR3 spans 15 residues. CDR3 residues: CASRGVGGTLVGYTF. CDR3 bases: TGTGCCAGCAGGGGAGTTGGGGGGACTTTGGTTGGCTACACCTTC.

The chain joins TRBV4-3 to TRBJ2-3, with D unresolved. Per germline, CDR1 LGHNA and CDR2 YSLEER. The V end was cut by 3 bases, the J end by 0 bases, with 13 bases between. The CDR3 runs to 16 residues. The CDR3 region is CASSQQRARSTDTQYF. For the CDR3, the DNA is TGCGCCAGCAGCCAGCAACGAGCGCGTAGCACAGATACGCAGTATTTT.

The rearrangement uses TRBV13 and TRBJ2-7, with 8 bases identical to TRBD2. This CDR3 region has 19 residues. V trimming: 7 bases; J trimming: 5 bases; junction bases outside the gene matches: 25. Germline lookup yields CDR1 PRHDT and CDR2 FYEKMQ (reference sequence). The CDR3 nucleotides are TGTGCCAGCAACCGAAACTCGTGGCTAGCGGGTAATGAGGGAGACGAGCAGTACTTC. This codes for CASNRNSWLAGNEGDEQYF.

V is TRBV10-2 and J is TRBJ2-7; 9 positions agree with TRBD1. The trim removed 3 bases at V and 4 bases at J, leaving 4 bases unmatched. The CDR3 spans 14 residues. CDR1 WSHSY and CDR2 SAAADI come from the germline V gene. The CDR3 DNA sequence: TGCGCCAGCAGTGATTCAGGGACAGGGTACGAGCAGTACTTC. It yields the protein CASSDSGTGYEQYF.

This rearrangement joins TRBV27 to TRBJ1-1; TRBD1 agrees at 7 bases. This CDR3 contains 14 residues. The ends lost 6 bases at V and 4 bases at J; junction bases unmatched: 8. Looked up from germline, CDR1 is MNHEY and CDR2 is SMNVEV (reference sequence). CDR3 sequence: CASSFRAGGTEAFF. Written as DNA, the CDR3 is TGTGCCAGCAGCTTTAGGGCAGGGGGCACTGAAGCTTTCTTT.

This clone has only one observation. The rearrangement links TRBV18 to TRBJ2-6, with 7 bases lining up with TRBD1. Germline loops: CDR1 KGHSH, CDR2 LQKENI. Germline trimming cut 3 bases from V and 2 bases from J; bases unmatched to any gene: 4. CDR3 size: 16 residues. CDR3 amino acids: CASSPPTGTGANVLTF. CDR3 in DNA: TGTGCCAGCTCACCCCCGACAGGGACTGGGGCCAACGTCCTGACTTTC.